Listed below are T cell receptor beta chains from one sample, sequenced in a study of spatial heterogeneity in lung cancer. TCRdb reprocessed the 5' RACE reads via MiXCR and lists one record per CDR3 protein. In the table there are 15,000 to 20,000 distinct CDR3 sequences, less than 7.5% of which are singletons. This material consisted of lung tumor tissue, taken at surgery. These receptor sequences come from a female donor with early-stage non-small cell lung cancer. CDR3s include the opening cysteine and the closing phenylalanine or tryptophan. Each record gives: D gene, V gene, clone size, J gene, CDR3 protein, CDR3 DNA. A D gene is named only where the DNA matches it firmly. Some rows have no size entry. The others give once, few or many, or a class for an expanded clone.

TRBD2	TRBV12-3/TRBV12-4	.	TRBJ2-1	CASSPTPGTSGSPSYNEQFF	TGTGCCAGCAGTCCTACCCCTGGGACTAGCGGGTCGCCCTCCTACAATGAGCAGTTCTTC
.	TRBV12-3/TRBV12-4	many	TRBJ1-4	CASSHTFDRSNEKLFF	TGTGCCAGCAGCCACACCTTTGACAGGTCAAATGAAAAACTGTTTTTT
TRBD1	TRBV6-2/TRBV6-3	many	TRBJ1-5	CASRGLDRGNQPQHF	TGTGCCAGCAGGGGCCTAGACAGGGGCAATCAGCCCCAGCATTTT
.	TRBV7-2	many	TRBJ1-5	CASSFGAGYSNQPQHF	TGTGCCAGCAGCTTTGGGGCGGGTTATAGCAATCAGCCCCAGCATTTT
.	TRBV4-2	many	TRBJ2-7	CASSQDGLYEQYF	TGTGCCAGCAGCCAAGATGGGCTCTACGAGCAGTACTTC
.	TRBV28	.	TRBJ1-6	CASSTFRTAPSYNSPLHF	TGTGCCAGCTCCACATTCCGGACAGCCCCCTCCTATAATTCACCCCTCCACTTT
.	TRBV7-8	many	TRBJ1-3	CASSAYRVPSGNTIYF	TGTGCCAGCAGCGCTTACAGGGTCCCCTCTGGAAACACCATATATTTT
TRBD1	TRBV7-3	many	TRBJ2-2	CASSARDRGLGSGELFF	TGTGCCAGCAGCGCCCGGGACAGGGGGTTAGGGTCCGGGGAGCTGTTTTTT
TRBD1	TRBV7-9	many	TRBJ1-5	CASSPGDRGSQPQHF	TGTGCCAGCAGCCCAGGGGACAGGGGAAGTCAGCCCCAGCATTTT
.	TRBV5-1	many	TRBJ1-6	CASSSGQLNSPLHF	TGCGCCAGCAGCTCAGGACAGCTGAATTCACCCCTCCACTTT
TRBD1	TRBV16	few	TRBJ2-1	CASSQFPRGHNEQFF	TGTGCCAGCAGCCAATTCCCCAGGGGGCACAATGAGCAGTTCTTC
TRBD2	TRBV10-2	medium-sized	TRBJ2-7	CASSEIAGMSSYEQYF	TGCGCCAGCAGTGAAATAGCGGGGATGAGCTCCTACGAGCAGTACTTC
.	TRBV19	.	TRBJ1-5	CASRPYLGGNQPQHF	TGTGCCAGTAGACCCTATCTGGGAGGCAATCAGCCCCAGCATTTT
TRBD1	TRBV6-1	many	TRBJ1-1	CASRRGGQGWTEAFF	TGTGCCAGCAGGAGGGGGGGACAGGGGTGGACTGAAGCTTTCTTT
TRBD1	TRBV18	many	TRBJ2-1	CASSPPLGQGNTYNEQFF	TGTGCCAGCTCACCACCTTTGGGACAGGGTAATACCTACAATGAGCAGTTCTTC
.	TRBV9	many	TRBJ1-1	CASRPPPGYTEAFF	TGTGCCAGCCGGCCTCCCCCAGGGTACACTGAAGCTTTCTTT
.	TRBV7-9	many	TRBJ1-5	CASSPEGNQPQHF	TGTGCCAGCAGCCCAGAGGGCAATCAGCCCCAGCATTTT
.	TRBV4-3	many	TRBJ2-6	CASSHTISGANVLTF	TGCGCCAGCAGCCACACAATATCTGGGGCCAACGTCCTGACTTTC
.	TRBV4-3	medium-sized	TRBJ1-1	CASSHVDPGRRTEAFF	TGCGCCAGCAGCCACGTCGACCCGGGAAGGAGGACTGAAGCTTTCTTT
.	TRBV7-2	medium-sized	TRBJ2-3	CASSLGANTQYF	TGTGCCAGCAGCTTAGGAGCAAATACGCAGTATTTT
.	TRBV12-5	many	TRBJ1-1	CASGLSASGTEAFF	TGTGCTAGTGGTTTGTCAGCCTCAGGGACTGAAGCTTTCTTT
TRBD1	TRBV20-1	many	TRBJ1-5	CSARTGQGGNQPQHF	TGCAGTGCTAGAACCGGACAGGGCGGCAATCAGCCCCAGCATTTT
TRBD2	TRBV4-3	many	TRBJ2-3	CASSQEDGGRGPDTQYF	TGCGCCAGCAGCCAAGAGGACGGCGGGAGAGGACCGGATACGCAGTATTTT
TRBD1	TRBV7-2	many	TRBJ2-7	CASSLFGTDIYEQYF	TGTGCCAGCAGCTTATTCGGGACAGACATATACGAGCAGTACTTC
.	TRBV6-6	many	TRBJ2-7	CASSSPQLGRYEQYF	TGTGCCAGCAGTTCCCCCCAGCTGGGGAGGTACGAGCAGTACTTC
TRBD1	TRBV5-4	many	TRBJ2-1	CASSYPPGQKDNEQFF	TGTGCCAGCAGCTATCCGCCGGGACAGAAGGACAATGAGCAGTTCTTC
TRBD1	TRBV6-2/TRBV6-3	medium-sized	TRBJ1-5	CASSYYGTGRNQPQHF	TGTGCCAGCAGTTATTACGGGACAGGGAGGAATCAGCCCCAGCATTTT
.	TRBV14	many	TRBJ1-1	CASSQDRTEAFF	TGTGCCAGCAGCCAAGATCGCACTGAAGCTTTCTTT
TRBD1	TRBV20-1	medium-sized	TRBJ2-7	CSARDEKGAHEQYF	TGCAGTGCTAGAGACGAGAAGGGGGCCCACGAGCAGTACTTC
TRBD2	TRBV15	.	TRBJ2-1	CATSRRTSGSVYNEQFF	TGTGCCACCAGCCGAAGGACTAGCGGGAGTGTCTACAATGAGCAGTTCTTC
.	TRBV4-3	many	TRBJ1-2	CASSQEWSGNYGYTF	TGCGCCAGCAGCCAAGAATGGTCAGGCAACTATGGCTACACCTTC
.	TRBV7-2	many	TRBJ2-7	CASSPSGLNYEQYF	TGTGCCAGCAGCCCCTCTGGACTTAACTACGAGCAGTACTTC
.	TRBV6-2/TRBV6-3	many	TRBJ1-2	CASSLQDYGYTF	TGTGCCAGCAGTTTACAGGACTATGGCTACACCTTC
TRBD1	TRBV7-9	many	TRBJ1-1	CASTRQGMVNTEAFF	TGTGCCAGCACAAGACAGGGGATGGTGAACACTGAAGCTTTCTTT
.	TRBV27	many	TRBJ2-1	CASSSIDSYEQFF	TGTGCCAGCAGTTCAATCGACAGTTATGAGCAGTTCTTC
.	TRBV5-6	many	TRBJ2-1	CASSWTGDEQFF	TGTGCCAGCAGCTGGACTGGGGATGAGCAGTTCTTC
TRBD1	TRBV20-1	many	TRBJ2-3	CSASGRGLADTQYF	TGCAGTGCTAGTGGCAGGGGGCTGGCAGATACGCAGTATTTT
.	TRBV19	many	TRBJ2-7	CASSPWGSYEQYF	TGTGCCAGTAGCCCCTGGGGCTCCTACGAGCAGTACTTC
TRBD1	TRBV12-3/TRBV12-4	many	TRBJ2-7	CASRRQGDPYEQYF	TGTGCCAGCAGGAGACAGGGAGACCCCTACGAGCAGTACTTC
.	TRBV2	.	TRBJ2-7	CASSENWGGQYF	TGTGCCAGCAGTGAAAACTGGGGCGGGCAGTACTTC
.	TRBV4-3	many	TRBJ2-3	CASSPWGPRGSGTDTQYF	TGCGCCAGCAGCCCCTGGGGCCCACGGGGATCTGGCACAGATACGCAGTATTTT
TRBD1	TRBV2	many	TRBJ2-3	CASSAVRGNTDTQYF	TGTGCCAGCAGTGCGGTCAGGGGGAACACAGATACGCAGTATTTT
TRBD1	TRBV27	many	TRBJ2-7	CASTPDRGYEQYF	TGTGCCAGCACCCCGGACAGGGGATACGAGCAGTACTTC
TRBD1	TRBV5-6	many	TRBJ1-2	CASSRGQDGYTF	TGTGCCAGCAGCCGCGGACAGGATGGCTACACCTTC